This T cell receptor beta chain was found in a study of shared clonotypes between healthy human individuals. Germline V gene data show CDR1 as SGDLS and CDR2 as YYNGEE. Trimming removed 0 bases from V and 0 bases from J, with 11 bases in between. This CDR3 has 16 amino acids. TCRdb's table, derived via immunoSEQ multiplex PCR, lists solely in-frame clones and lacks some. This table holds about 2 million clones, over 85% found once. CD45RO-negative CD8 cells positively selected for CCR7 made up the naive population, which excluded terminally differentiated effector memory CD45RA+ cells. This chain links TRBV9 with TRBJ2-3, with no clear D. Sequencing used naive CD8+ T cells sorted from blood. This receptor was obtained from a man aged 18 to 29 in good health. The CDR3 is CASSVGTIPSTDTQYF. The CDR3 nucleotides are TGTGCCAGCAGCGTAGGAACTATCCCTAGCACAGATACGCAGTATTTT.